This T cell receptor (beta chain) was sequenced in a study of early T cells in non-severe SARS-CoV-2 infection. Study overall: Sequencing targeted bulk RNA from unsorted whole blood, leaving chains unpaired. Overall study results and limits: Anti-spike CD8 specificities were favored by VDJdb matching, whose results missed private and CD4 specificities.

This clonotype was seen many times. Its antigen is unidentified. Unique molecular identifiers were attached to individual cDNA molecules. TCRdb re-called the 5' RACE reads through MiXCR, storing one row per CDR3 protein. The sample holds roughly 42,000 distinct CDR3 sequences, 9% to 15% seen once. Germline V gene sequence: CDR1 MDHEN, CDR2 SYDVKM. The CDR3 runs 13 residues. Trimming took 1 base from V and 4 from J, leaving 7 bases between them. The TCR was taken from an adult who was a healthcare worker with PCR-confirmed SARS-CoV-2 infection or an uninfected control (not recorded which). The sample consisted of whole blood. The chain has TRBV28 and TRBJ1-1, with unresolved D. The CDR3 DNA reads as TGTGCCAGCAGTTTATTAATTGGCACTGAAGCTTTCTTT. It encodes CASSLLIGTEAFF.